The next 20 T cell receptor beta chains were all read from a single sample in a study of Tregs in tolerant kidney transplant recipients. Clones were read by immunoSEQ multiplex PCR, and TCRdb kept only the in-frame ones, dropping some. The table records about 100,000 clones, around 91% of them present only once. The material sequenced was CD4+ T cells from blood, taken before the transplant. The receptor set was obtained from a human donor who received a combined kidney and bone marrow transplant.

The genes are TRBV5-5 and TRBJ2-7, with 7 bases matching TRBD1. Germline CDR1 and CDR2: SGHKS and YYEKEE (reference sequence). V was pared by 0 bases and J by 1 base, with 10 bases of the junction left unmatched. The CDR3 spans 17 residues. The CDR3 DNA is TGTGCCAGCAGCTTGGGGGGACAGACCCCGGCTTCCTACGAGCAGTACTTC. Amino acid sequence: CASSLGGQTPASYEQYF.

The V and J genes are TRBV2 and TRBJ2-7, with D possibly being TRBD2 (6 bases). Trimming pared 6 bases from V and 9 bases from J, leaving 18 bases between. From germline, CDR1 is SNHLY and CDR2 FYNNEI. The length of the CDR3 is 13 residues. The CDR3, as DNA: TGTGCCAGCAGCATAATAGAGGTGGGGGGGCAGTACTTC. Translated, it gives CASSIIEVGGQYF.

The V call is TRBV28, the J call TRBJ2-7, with TRBD2 as a possible D gene (6 bases). This CDR3 is built from 15 residues. Trimming removed 3 bases from V and 3 bases from J, with 15 bases in between. Germline V CDR1 and CDR2: MDHEN, SYDVKM. CDR3: CASSFEGLGGYEQYF. The CDR3 bases are TGTGCCAGCAGTTTTGAGGGACTCGGGGGCTACGAGCAGTACTTC.

The chain uses TRBV11-1 and TRBJ2-7; TRBD1 matches at 8 bases. V shed 5 bases, J shed 3 bases, and the junction held 9 bases outside the gene matches. In germline, CDR1 is SGHAT, CDR2 FQDESV (reference sequence). The CDR3 has 15 residues. This CDR3 reads CASSRSSGGSYEQYF. CDR3 sequence (DNA): TGTGCCAGCAGCCGGTCCTCAGGGGGCAGCTACGAGCAGTACTTC.

The chain joins TRBV6-6 to TRBJ2-7; D is perhaps TRBD2 (7 bases). V lost 6 bases and J lost 3, with 18 bases in between. CDR1 and CDR2 (germline): MNHNY, SVGAGI (reference sequence). This CDR3 is built from 15 residues. The CDR3 region has the DNA TGTGCCAGCAGCGGATGGGGGGGCCTACACTACGAGCAGTACTTC. It codes for CASSGWGGLHYEQYF.

The V and J genes are TRBV15 and TRBJ1-1, with a tentative D call TRBD1 (6 bases). With 2 bases removed from V and 6 bases from J, the gap between germline ends came to 10 bases. The CDR3 is 13 residues long. Germline V gene sequence: CDR1 LNHNV, CDR2 YYDKDF (reference sequence). CDR3 residues: CATSRQGIAEAFF. CDR3 nucleotide sequence: TGTGCCACCAGCAGACAGGGGATCGCTGAAGCTTTCTTT.

J is TRBJ2-2 and V is TRBV15; 11 nucleotides agree with TRBD1. The CDR3 totals 15 residues. Germline V gene data show CDR1 as LNHNV and CDR2 as YYDKDF (reference sequence). The junction had 5 bases not matched to a gene; V was cut back by 4 bases and J by 7 bases. Written as DNA, the CDR3 is TGTGCCACCAGCAAGCCGGGACAGGGGGACGGGGAGCTGTTTTTT. Encoded protein: CATSKPGQGDGELFF.

This chain joins TRBV7-2 and TRBJ1-2; unclear D gene. The CDR3 contains 13 residues. Germline loops: CDR1 SGHTA, CDR2 FQGNSA. The ends were cut back, 2 bases at V and 2 bases at J, with 6 bases in the middle. The CDR3 spells CASSLTPNYGYTF. CDR3 in DNA: TGTGCCAGCAGCTTAACACCGAACTATGGCTACACCTTC. The full variable domain, its missing parts supplied by reference TRBV7-2 and TRBJ1-2, is GAGVSQSPSNKVTEKGKDVELRCDPISGHTALYWYRQSLGQGLEFLIYFQGNSAPDKSGLPSDRFSAERTGGSVSTLTIQRTQQEDSAVYLCASSLTPNYGYTFGSGTRLTVV.

V and J are TRBV9 and TRBJ2-1; D is possibly TRBD2 (7 bases). This CDR3 spans 15 amino acids. V shed 0 bases and J shed 7 bases, with 14 bases lying between them. CDR1 is SGDLS and CDR2 is YYNGEE in the germline V gene. In DNA, the CDR3 is TGTGCCAGCAGCGTAGAAGGCAGGGGAGGGAATGAGCAGTTCTTC. It encodes CASSVEGRGGNEQFF.

The chain uses TRBV30 and TRBJ1-1; D is possibly TRBD1 (5 bases). CDR1 and CDR2 (germline): GTSNPN, SVGIG (reference sequence). V was trimmed by 5 bases and J by 6 bases, leaving 13 bases between them. This CDR3 spans 12 amino acids. CDR3 loop: CAWGTARAEAFF. The DNA for the CDR3 is TGTGCCTGGGGGACTGCAAGGGCTGAAGCTTTCTTT.

V and J are TRBV5-1 and TRBJ1-2, with TRBD1 matching 11 bases. The V gene end was trimmed by 6 bases and the J gene end by 1 base; junction bases not matched to a gene: 2. The CDR3 loop spans 14 amino acids. Germline V gene sequence: CDR1 SGHRS, CDR2 YFSETQ. CDR3 DNA: TGCGCCAGCACCGGGACAGGGGGTAACTATGGCTACACCTTC. Its protein product is CASTGTGGNYGYTF.

This chain uses TRBV19 with TRBJ1-5; TRBD1 aligns across 10 bases. Germline V lookup: CDR1 LNHDA, CDR2 SQIVND (reference sequence). The CDR3 runs 18 residues. With V trimmed by 7 bases and J by 2 bases, 14 bases remained unmatched. CDR3 loop: CASTPQPDRGHGNQPQHF. The CDR3 DNA reads as TGTGCCAGTACGCCCCAACCCGACAGGGGGCACGGCAATCAGCCCCAGCATTTT.

CDR3 nucleotide sequence: TGCGCCAGCAGCACCGGGGGGAGTGCAGATACGCAGTATTTT. It yields the protein CASSTGGSADTQYF. This chain links TRBV5-1 with TRBJ2-3; 7 nucleotides agree with TRBD2. V shed 4 bases, J shed 4 bases, and the junction held 6 bases outside the gene matches. The germline V gene has CDR1 SGHRS and CDR2 YFSETQ. This CDR3 has 14 residues.

The chain joins TRBV28 to TRBJ2-7; 7 bases align to TRBD1. Per germline, CDR1 MDHEN and CDR2 SYDVKM. V gave up 4 bases and J gave up 2 bases; unmatched junction bases: 5. This CDR3 has 14 amino acids. In nucleotides, the CDR3 is TGTGCCAGCAGTTCCGGGACAGCGACCTACGAGCAGTACTTC. Translated: CASSSGTATYEQYF.

V is TRBV6-5 and J is TRBJ1-1; D gene unclear. The CDR3 loop spans 13 amino acids. Per germline, CDR1 MNHEY and CDR2 SVGAGI. V lost 6 bases and J lost 1, with 9 bases in between. This chain's CDR3 is CASRNSGNTEAFF. CDR3 DNA sequence: TGTGCCAGCAGAAACAGCGGGAACACTGAAGCTTTCTTT.

The chain links TRBV10-3 to TRBJ1-2; TRBD1 matches at 11 bases. The CDR3 totals 17 residues. The junction had 7 bases not matched to a gene; V was cut back by 0 bases and J by 4 bases. Per germline, CDR1 ENHRY and CDR2 SYGVKD. CDR3 loop: CAISESGKGTGGYGYTF. Here the CDR3 DNA reads TGTGCCATCAGTGAGTCCGGGAAGGGGACAGGGGGCTATGGCTACACCTTC.

V and J are TRBV7-9 and TRBJ1-1; 7 bases are shared with TRBD1. Unmatched junction bases numbered 5, after V lost 4 bases and J lost 0 bases. Germline loops: CDR1 SEHNR, CDR2 FQNEAQ (reference sequence). The CDR3 runs to 15 residues. CDR3 sequence (DNA): TGTGCCAGCAGCTCCGACAGGGAGGTGAACACTGAAGCTTTCTTT. Its protein is CASSSDREVNTEAFF.

The table lists this clone with a few counts. This chain uses TRBV6-6 with TRBJ2-3, with D unresolved. Trimming cost V 2 bases and J 4 bases, with 4 bases left between them. Per the germline V gene, CDR1 is MNHNY and CDR2 is SVGAGI (reference sequence). CDR3 length: 12 residues. CDR3 loop: CASSYSPDTQYF. The CDR3 nucleotides are TGTGCCAGCAGTTACAGCCCAGATACGCAGTATTTT.

The chain is built from TRBV15 and TRBJ2-3; tentatively, D is TRBD1 (5 bases). CDR3 size: 14 residues. Trimming cost V 0 bases and J 4 bases, with 8 bases left between them. Germline V gene data show CDR1 as LNHNV and CDR2 as YYDKDF (reference sequence). CDR3 in amino acids: CATSRDGAADTQYF. In nucleotides, the CDR3 is TGTGCCACCAGCAGAGATGGGGCTGCAGATACGCAGTATTTT.

The chain couples TRBV15 to TRBJ1-5; D perhaps matches TRBD1 (6 bases). V lost 0 bases and J lost 4, with 10 bases in between. The CDR3 spans 15 residues. CDR1 is LNHNV, CDR2 YYDKDF, per germline (reference sequence). The CDR3 DNA follows: TGTGCCACCAGCAGAGACACAGGGAAAAATCAGCCCCAGCATTTT. Translated, it gives CATSRDTGKNQPQHF. Complete variable domain (other parts from reference TRBV15 and TRBJ1-5): DAMVIQNPRYQVTQFGKPVTLSCSQTLNHNVMYWYQQKSSQAPKLLFHYYDKDFNNEADTPDNFQSRRPNTSFCFLDIRSPGLGDTAMYLCATSRDTGKNQPQHFGDGTRLSIL.